This is a list of T cell receptor beta chains from one sample in a study of T cells in localized non-small cell lung cancer. The assay was immunoSEQ multiplex PCR, and TCRdb's table has in-frame clones only and misses some. Of 900 or so clones listed, 15% to 20% were seen once; the top ten hold around a quarter. Here the sequenced sample was normal lung tissue next to the tumor, taken before any cancer treatment. Receptors originate from a woman aged 40-69 years with stage II lung adenocarcinoma. The CDR3 runs from the conserved cysteine through the conserved F or W. A D gene is named only where the DNA matches it firmly. Only some rows state a clone size, as once, few, many or a class for expanded clones.

cdr3_aa cdr3_nt j_call d_call clone_size v_call
CASSDPGTGSSYEQYF TGTGCCAGCAGCGACCCCGGGACTGGTAGCTCCTACGAGCAGTACTTC TRBJ2-7 . . TRBV11-3
CASSDRNYGYTF TGTGCCAGCAGTGACAGGAACTATGGCTACACCTTC TRBJ1-2 . medium-sized TRBV6-8
CASSLGLMNTEAFF TGTGCCAGCAGCTTAGGCCTGATGAACACTGAAGCTTTCTTT TRBJ1-1 . medium-sized TRBV11-3
CASSGSKDSFDEQFF TGTGCCAGCAGTGGTTCAAAGGACAGTTTTGATGAGCAGTTCTTC TRBJ2-1 . medium-sized TRBV6-8
CASSLNSPGGGETQYF TGTGCCAGCAGCTTAAATTCCCCCGGGGGCGGGGAGACCCAGTACTTC TRBJ2-5 . . TRBV7-5
CASSLGAGSWEQYF TGTGCCAGCAGCTTGGGGGCAGGGTCTTGGGAGCAGTACTTC TRBJ2-7 . medium-sized TRBV11-3
CASRPRAYNEQFF TGTGCCAGCAGGCCCCGTGCCTACAATGAGCAGTTCTTC TRBJ2-1 . medium-sized TRBV6-8
CATRRLAGGVGDTQYF TGTGCCACAAGAAGACTAGCGGGGGGCGTAGGAGATACGCAGTATTTT TRBJ2-3 TRBD2 . TRBV19
CASTYPGGEETQYF TGTGCCAGCACCTACCCCGGGGGGGAAGAGACCCAGTACTTC TRBJ2-5 TRBD2 . TRBV6-8
CASSAGPNTEAFF TGTGCCAGCAGCGCGGGTCCGAACACTGAAGCTTTCTTT TRBJ1-1 . medium-sized TRBV7-2
CASGISGREQYF TGTGCTAGTGGTATTTCCGGGAGGGAGCAGTACTTC TRBJ2-7 TRBD2 once TRBV12-5
CASSSLGPLNTEAFF TGTGCCAGCAGTTCCCTTGGCCCTTTGAACACTGAAGCTTTCTTT TRBJ1-1 . few TRBV28
CASSLGTQSSGNTIYF TGCGCCAGCAGCCTCGGGACGCAGAGCTCTGGAAACACCATATATTTT TRBJ1-3 . few TRBV1
CASSGGLNTEAFF TGTGCCAGCAGCGGGGGTCTGAACACTGAAGCTTTCTTT TRBJ1-1 . few TRBV9
CASSPTSPGLAGGQWDEQFF TGTGCCAGCTCACCAACAAGCCCGGGACTAGCGGGAGGTCAATGGGATGAGCAGTTCTTC TRBJ2-1 TRBD2 . TRBV18
CASSYRPFSYGYTF TGTGCCAGCAGTTACCGTCCGTTCAGCTATGGCTACACCTTC TRBJ1-2 . few TRBV6-8
CATSGGPQDRGYGYTF TGTGCCACCAGCGGGGGCCCCCAAGACAGGGGTTATGGCTACACCTTC TRBJ1-2 TRBD1 . TRBV15
CASSELAGGNNEQFF TGTGCCAGCTCGGAACTAGCGGGGGGCAACAATGAGCAGTTCTTC TRBJ2-1 TRBD2 . TRBV18
CAWSDLRDRALLLNTEAFF TGTGCCTGGAGTGATCTGCGGGACAGGGCGCTCCTTTTGAACACTGAAGCTTTCTTT TRBJ1-1 TRBD1 large TRBV30
CASKPGQGANTEAFF TGTGCCAGCAAACCGGGACAGGGGGCGAACACTGAAGCTTTCTTT TRBJ1-1 TRBD1 . TRBV6-8
CASSYQAVGNTEAFF TGTGCCAGCAGTTATCAGGCGGTGGGGAACACTGAAGCTTTCTTT TRBJ1-1 . . TRBV6-8
CASSFPAEAYNEQFF TGTGCCAGCAGTTTCCCTGCGGAGGCGTACAATGAGCAGTTCTTC TRBJ2-1 . . TRBV28
CAWRAGRGAYEQYF TGTGCCTGGAGGGCTGGACGGGGGGCCTACGAGCAGTACTTC TRBJ2-7 TRBD2 . TRBV30
CASSISISYEQYF TGTGCCAGTAGTATAAGCATTTCCTACGAGCAGTACTTC TRBJ2-7 . few TRBV19
CASSPGPTREAFF TGTGCCAGCAGCCCTGGGCCCACCCGAGAAGCTTTCTTT TRBJ1-1 . few TRBV7-1
CASTSLGTGGSGANVLTF TGTGCCAGCACCTCCCTCGGGACAGGGGGCTCTGGGGCCAACGTCCTGACTTTC TRBJ2-6 TRBD1 medium-sized TRBV6-8
CASRTTSSEAFF TGTGCCAGCAGAACCACGAGTTCTGAAGCTTTCTTT TRBJ1-1 . few TRBV28
CASSQGVTYGYTF TGTGCCAGCAGCCAAGGAGTAACCTATGGCTACACCTTC TRBJ1-2 . . TRBV14
CASRSPQSLAGNTIYF TGTGCCAGCCGGTCACCTCAAAGTCTGGCGGGAAACACCATATATTTT TRBJ1-3 . medium-sized TRBV11-3
CASSLLAGQETQYF TGTGCCAGCAGCTTATTGGCGGGACAAGAGACCCAGTACTTC TRBJ2-5 . medium-sized TRBV11-3
CASSQRLGTDTQYF TGTGCCAGTAGTCAGAGGTTAGGCACAGATACGCAGTATTTT TRBJ2-3 . . TRBV19
CSVSGGGTYGYTF TGCAGCGTTTCCGGAGGAGGGACCTATGGCTACACCTTC TRBJ1-2 . once TRBV29-1
CASSEGQGGEETQYF TGTGCCAGCAGCGAGGGACAGGGTGGTGAAGAGACCCAGTACTTC TRBJ2-5 TRBD1 . TRBV11-3
CASTITDRNGYTF TGTGCCAGTACGATTACTGATCGAAATGGCTACACCTTC TRBJ1-2 . . TRBV19
CASSYGWRTDYNEQFF TGTGCCAGCAGTTATGGGTGGCGGACGGACTACAATGAGCAGTTCTTC TRBJ2-1 . . TRBV9
CASSIDVNRVKEQYF TGTGCCAGTAGTATAGATGTGAACAGGGTAAAGGAGCAGTACTTC TRBJ2-7 . . TRBV19
CAWSKRWGETQYF TGTGCCTGGAGTAAGCGGTGGGGGGAGACCCAGTACTTC TRBJ2-5 . . TRBV30
CAWTRDRGLPGYTF TGTGCCTGGACAAGGGACAGGGGGCTTCCTGGCTACACCTTC TRBJ1-2 TRBD1 . TRBV30
CASSVEGGEQYF TGTGCCAGCAGCGTAGAAGGGGGGGAGCAGTACTTC TRBJ2-7 . few TRBV2
CASSLASAETQYF TGCGCCAGCAGCTTGGCTAGTGCGGAGACCCAGTACTTC TRBJ2-5 . few TRBV23-1
CASSLDRAMGEQYF TGTGCCAGCAGCTTAGATCGGGCAATGGGCGAGCAGTACTTC TRBJ2-7 . few TRBV11-3
CASSLGSGHQPQHF TGTGCCAGCAGCTTGGGGTCTGGGCATCAGCCCCAGCATTTT TRBJ1-5 . few TRBV11-3
CASTIGPAYEQYF TGTGCCAGTACCATCGGTCCAGCCTACGAGCAGTACTTC TRBJ2-7 . . TRBV19
CASSLGAGEVYGYTF TGTGCCAGCAGCTTAGGCGCAGGGGAAGTCTATGGCTACACCTTC TRBJ1-2 . . TRBV11-3
CASSLARDSEAFF TGTGCCAGCAGCTTAGCCCGGGACAGTGAAGCTTTCTTT TRBJ1-1 TRBD1 . TRBV7-2
CASSDETGGIIGEQFF TGTGCCAGCAGTGATGAGACAGGGGGTATTATTGGTGAGCAGTTCTTC TRBJ2-1 TRBD1 medium-sized TRBV9
CASSPRMWKEDNEQFF TGTGCCAGTAGTCCCCGGATGTGGAAAGAGGACAATGAGCAGTTCTTC TRBJ2-1 . . TRBV19
CASSVVGALQDIQYF TGTGCCAGCAGCGTAGTAGGGGCTTTACAGGACATTCAGTACTTC TRBJ2-4 . few TRBV9
CASSLNAGGVAGELFF TGTGCCAGCAGCTTAAACGCAGGGGGCGTCGCCGGGGAGCTGTTTTTT TRBJ2-2 TRBD1 few TRBV11-3
CASRRRDTSSYEQYF TGTGCCAGTAGAAGGAGGGACACAAGTTCCTACGAGCAGTACTTC TRBJ2-7 . once TRBV19
CASSVDAGDSYEQYF TGTGCCAGCAGCGTAGACGCAGGTGACTCCTACGAGCAGTACTTC TRBJ2-7 . few TRBV21-1
CAWSVDQGSSYGYTF TGTGCCTGGAGTGTTGATCAGGGGTCGAGCTATGGCTACACCTTC TRBJ1-2 . few TRBV30
CASSYGQGARGYTF TGTGCCAGCAGTTATGGACAGGGGGCGCGCGGCTACACCTTC TRBJ1-2 TRBD1 medium-sized TRBV6-8
CASSPETGSPGNTIYF TGTGCCAGCTCACCAGAGACAGGCTCCCCTGGAAACACCATATATTTT TRBJ1-3 . . TRBV18
CASSPPAGTNYGYTF TGTGCCAGCTCACCACCGGCAGGGACCAACTATGGCTACACCTTC TRBJ1-2 . . TRBV18